The 2 T cell receptor beta chains below were found in one sample sequenced in a study of blood T cell repertoires in COVID-19. This table comes from immunoSEQ multiplex PCR, and its TCRdb copy is limited to in-frame clones, with some not included. The sample holds tens of thousands of clones, 85% to 90% seen once. What was sequenced was peripheral blood. The receptors were gathered from a man older than 75 with active or convalescent COVID-19.

This sequence joins TRBV29-1 and TRBJ1-2; D is undetermined. With 3 bases removed from V and 8 bases from J, the gap between germline ends came to 10 bases. Germline-derived CDR1 and CDR2 are SQVTM and ANQGSEA. This CDR3 is built from 11 residues. CDR3 region: CSVEGVWGYTF. The CDR3 DNA reads TGCAGCGTTGAGGGAGTTTGGGGCTACACCTTC.

The CDR3: CASSLALAGGRNEQFF. The DNA of the CDR3 is TGTGCCAGCAGCTTAGCACTAGCGGGAGGGCGTAATGAGCAGTTCTTC. The chain recombines TRBV11-1 with TRBJ2-1, with 13 bases that match TRBD2. The CDR3 covers 16 residues. Germline loops: CDR1 SGHAT, CDR2 FQDESV (reference sequence). V gave up 0 bases and J gave up 7 bases; unmatched junction bases: 3.